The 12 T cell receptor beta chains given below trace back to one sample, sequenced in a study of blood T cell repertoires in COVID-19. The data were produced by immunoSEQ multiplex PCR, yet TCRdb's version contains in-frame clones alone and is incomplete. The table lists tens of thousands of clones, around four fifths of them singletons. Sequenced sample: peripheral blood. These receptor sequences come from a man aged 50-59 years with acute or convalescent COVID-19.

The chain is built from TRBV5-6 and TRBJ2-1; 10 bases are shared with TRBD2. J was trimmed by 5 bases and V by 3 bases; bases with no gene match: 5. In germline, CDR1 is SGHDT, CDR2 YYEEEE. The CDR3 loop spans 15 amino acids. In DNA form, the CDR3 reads TGTGCCAGCAGCTCCGGGACTAGCGAGAACAATGAGCAGTTCTTC. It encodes CASSSGTSENNEQFF.

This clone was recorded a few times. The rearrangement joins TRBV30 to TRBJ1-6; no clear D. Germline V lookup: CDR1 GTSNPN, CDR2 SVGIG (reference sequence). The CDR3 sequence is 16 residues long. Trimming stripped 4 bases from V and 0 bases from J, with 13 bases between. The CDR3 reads CAWNRELGSYNSPLHF. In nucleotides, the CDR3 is TGTGCCTGGAATCGGGAATTGGGCTCCTATAATTCACCCCTCCACTTT.

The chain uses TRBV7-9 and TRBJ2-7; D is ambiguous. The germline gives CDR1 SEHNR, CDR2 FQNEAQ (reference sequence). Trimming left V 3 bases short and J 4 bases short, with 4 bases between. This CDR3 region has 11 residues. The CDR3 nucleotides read TGTGCCAGCAGCTTCAGTTACGAGCAGTACTTC. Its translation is CASSFSYEQYF.

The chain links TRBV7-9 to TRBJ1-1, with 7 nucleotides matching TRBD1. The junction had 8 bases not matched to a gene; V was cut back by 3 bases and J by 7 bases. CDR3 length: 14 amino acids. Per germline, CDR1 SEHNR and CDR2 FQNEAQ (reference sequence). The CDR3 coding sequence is TGTGCCAGCAGCTTGTTCGGGACAGACATTGAAGCTTTCTTT. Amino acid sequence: CASSLFGTDIEAFF.

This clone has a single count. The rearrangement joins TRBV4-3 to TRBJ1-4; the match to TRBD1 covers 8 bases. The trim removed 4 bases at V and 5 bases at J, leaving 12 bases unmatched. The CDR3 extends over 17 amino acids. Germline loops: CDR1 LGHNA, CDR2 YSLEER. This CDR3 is CASSRISAGTGNEKLFF. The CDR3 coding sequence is TGCGCCAGCAGCCGGATCTCGGCCGGGACAGGAAATGAAAAACTGTTTTTT.

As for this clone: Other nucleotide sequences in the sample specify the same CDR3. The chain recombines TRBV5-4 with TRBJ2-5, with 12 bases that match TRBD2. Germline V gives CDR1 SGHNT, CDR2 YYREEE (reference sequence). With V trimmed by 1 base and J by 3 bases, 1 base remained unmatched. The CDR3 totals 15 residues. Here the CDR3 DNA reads TGTGCCAGCAGCTTGCGACTAGCGGGGGAAGAGACCCAGTACTTC. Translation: CASSLRLAGEETQYF.

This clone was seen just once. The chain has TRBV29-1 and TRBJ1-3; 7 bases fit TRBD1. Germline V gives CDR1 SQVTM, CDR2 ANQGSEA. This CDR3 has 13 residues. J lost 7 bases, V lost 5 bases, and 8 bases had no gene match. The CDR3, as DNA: TGCAGCGTTCTTAAGGGGGCTAAGAACACCATATATTTT. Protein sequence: CSVLKGAKNTIYF.

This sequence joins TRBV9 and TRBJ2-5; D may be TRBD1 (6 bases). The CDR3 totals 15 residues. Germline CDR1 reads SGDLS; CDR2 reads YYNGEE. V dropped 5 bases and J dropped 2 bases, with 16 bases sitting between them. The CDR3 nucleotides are TGTGCCAGCAGTGGGGCTGTGGGGGCACAAGAGACCCAGTACTTC. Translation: CASSGAVGAQETQYF.

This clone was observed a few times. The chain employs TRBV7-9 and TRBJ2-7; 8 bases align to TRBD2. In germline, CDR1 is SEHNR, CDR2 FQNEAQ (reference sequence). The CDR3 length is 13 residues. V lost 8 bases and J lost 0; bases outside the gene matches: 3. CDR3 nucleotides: TGTGCCAGCCCAAGCGGGAGCTCCTACGAGCAGTACTTC. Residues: CASPSGSSYEQYF.

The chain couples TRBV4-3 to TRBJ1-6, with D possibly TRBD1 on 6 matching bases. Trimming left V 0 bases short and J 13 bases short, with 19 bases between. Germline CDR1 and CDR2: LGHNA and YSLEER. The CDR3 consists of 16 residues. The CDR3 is CASSQEGAGVFWPLHF. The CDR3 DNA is TGCGCCAGCAGCCAAGAAGGGGCAGGGGTGTTTTGGCCCCTCCACTTT.

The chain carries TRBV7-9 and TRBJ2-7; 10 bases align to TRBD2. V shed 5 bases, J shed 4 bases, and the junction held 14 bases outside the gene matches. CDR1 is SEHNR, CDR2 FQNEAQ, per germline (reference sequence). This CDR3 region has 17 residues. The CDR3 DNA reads TGTGCCAGCAGCATGGCTCTAGCGGGAGCTGGTTTTTACGAGCAGTACTTC. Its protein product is CASSMALAGAGFYEQYF.

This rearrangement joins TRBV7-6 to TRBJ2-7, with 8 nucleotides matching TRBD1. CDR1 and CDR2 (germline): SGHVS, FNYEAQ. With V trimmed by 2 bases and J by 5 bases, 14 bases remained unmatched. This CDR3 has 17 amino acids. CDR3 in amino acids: CASSLSVPGTGLDEQYF. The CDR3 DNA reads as TGTGCCAGCAGCTTATCGGTCCCCGGGACAGGTTTGGACGAGCAGTACTTC.